This paragraph reports one T cell receptor beta chain. What it binds is not known. In this CDR3 the conserved last residue, phenylalanine or tryptophan, is missing, so a read error is likely. The CDR3 is 13 amino acids. The V end lost 8 bases, the J end lost 4 bases, and 14 bases lay between the germline ends. Germline V lookup: CDR1 MGHDK, CDR2 SYGVNS. The data derive from a study of T cells in Graves' hyperthyroidism and ophthalmopathy. Study conclusions and caveats: Most expanded thyroid clonotypes above 0.001 recurred in blood. Model-based prediction identified ophthalmopathy a median roughly 6.1 months prior to its onset.

Calling Graves' hyperthyroidism stable meant ophthalmopathy did not progress within 18 months. Patients having uncontrolled infection, another autoimmune disease, pregnancy or lactation were not included. Amplification of TCR beta CDR3 regions was performed using RNA transcripts as template. HTBI primers were the set used in a first-round RT-PCR of the TCR CDR3. TCRdb re-called the multiplex PCR reads with MiXCR, one entry per CDR3 protein. Altogether 560,000 or so distinct CDR3 sequences are present, just over 45% being singletons, with the ten largest covering nearly 8.5%. Sequenced sample: peripheral blood or thyroid tissue (not recorded which). The gene calls are TRBV25-1 and TRBJ1-2; D unresolved. This receptor was taken from a woman aged 18 to 35 with Graves' hyperthyroidism. The CDR3 here is CASVGKEGYGYTS. CDR3 coding DNA: TGTGCCAGCGTGGGGAAGGAAGGCTATGGCTACACCTCC.